This T cell receptor (beta chain) derives from a study of blood T cell repertoires in COVID-19. As for the study in general: There were acute and convalescent COVID-19 samples, and they came from the United States, Italy and Spain. From T cells, B-cell-depleted T cells, or PBMCs came the material, which was cDNA or gDNA.

Germline trimming cut 8 bases from V and 2 bases from J; bases unmatched to any gene: 1. The CDR3 length is 13 residues. The V gene's germline CDR1 is SGHNT and CDR2 YYREEE (reference sequence). Original handling: Amplification of reference gene primers was used by the study to estimate nucleated cell counts. Some clones are missing from TCRdb's copy, which holds only in-frame ones; the method was immunoSEQ multiplex PCR. The DNA was the basis for D and trimming; V, J and clone size are from that table. The data hold 64,000 or so clones, with approximately 90% observed a single time. The sample was peripheral blood. The chain has TRBV5-4 and TRBJ2-7, with 13 bases aligning to TRBD2. The sequence derives from a human donor in a cohort sampled during active COVID-19. Here the CDR3 reads CASGTSGTYEQYF. The CDR3 region has the DNA TGTGCCAGTGGGACTAGCGGGACCTACGAGCAGTACTTC.